A selection of T cell receptor beta chains follows, all from one sample in a study of T cell responses to AZD1222 COVID-19 vaccine. Assay used: immunoSEQ multiplex PCR; TCRdb lists only in-frame clones, some missing. Of about 190,000 clones in the sample, 87% are singletons; the top ten hold around 2.5%. The specimen was peripheral blood, collected on day 0 of MenACWY control vaccination. The receptors come from an adult in good health. Both conserved end residues are trimmed from each CDR3.

j_call v_call cdr3_aa
TRBJ1-3 TRBV19 EAGEREWGNTIY
TRBJ2-1 TRBV2 ASSATGSSYNEQF
TRBJ2-2 TRBV3-1/TRBV3-2 ASSLLAGGPTGELF
TRBJ2-3 TRBV5-1 ASGGTDTQY
TRBJ2-1 TRBV9 ASSVEGTSGEQF
TRBJ1-2 TRBV5-5 ASSRTGANYGYT
TRBJ2-2 TRBV7-3 ASSLGLGGLF
TRBJ1-4 TRBV20-1 SAGLNEKLF
TRBJ1-2 TRBV5-1 ASSLAPGEYGYT
TRBJ2-7 TRBV11-1 ASSLGGGEQY
TRBJ2-2 TRBV19 ASSLMKISTGELF
TRBJ2-2 TRBV11-2 ASSPGLAGRTGELF
TRBJ1-3 TRBV5-1 ASSSSGVSYSGSGNTIY
TRBJ1-5 TRBV28 ASGALSQPQH
TRBJ1-1 TRBV30 AWSQGENTEAF
TRBJ1-2 TRBV18 ASSPGTGLDYGYT
TRBJ2-3 TRBV18 ASSPGSPLLNTDTQY
TRBJ1-5 TRBV7-8 ASSNSGRGDNQPQH
TRBJ2-5 TRBV19 ASSLGQGGETQY
TRBJ1-4 TRBV30 AWSVPTAGNEKLF
TRBJ1-3 TRBV19 ASFGQHSGNTIY
TRBJ2-7 TRBV5-1 ASRLDGQPTYEQY
TRBJ2-3 TRBV6-2/TRBV6-3 ASSYGTETDTQY
TRBJ1-5 TRBV28 ASSSPGQGSQPQH
TRBJ2-7 TRBV5-1 ASSLRRAGDEQY
TRBJ2-1 TRBV4-1 ASSPLGAGGLGEQF
TRBJ2-1 TRBV3-1/TRBV3-2 ASSQDGASGSEASYNEQF
TRBJ1-2 TRBV28 ASSGGLWTDKDYT
TRBJ2-3 TRBV5-4 ASSPTSAQGDTQY
TRBJ2-1 TRBV7-3 ASSLMGTSGRNEQF
TRBJ2-1 TRBV30 AWNTGGVVNVCF
TRBJ1-6 TRBV28 ASRPGTASSYNSPLH
TRBJ1-1 TRBV18 ASSPNRYTEAF
TRBJ2-5 TRBV10-3 AISTSLAQETQY
TRBJ1-1 TRBV5-1 ASSLDSAWGGTEAF
TRBJ2-5 TRBV10-1 ASSASGGSRETQY
TRBJ1-6 TRBV27 ASSTQRRGLYNSPLH
TRBJ2-2 TRBV9 ASSVGHLALAGELF
TRBJ2-1 TRBV12-3/TRBV12-4 ASSPGHWAEQF
TRBJ1-1 TRBV5-1 ASSPGQEGGKAF
TRBJ2-7 TRBV25-1 ASSEYTGAGFDEQY
TRBJ2-5 TRBV5-6 ASSLVAVQETQY
TRBJ2-2 TRBV5-1 ASSWDSWYAGELF
TRBJ1-2 TRBV9 ASSAGGPSGYT
TRBJ2-7 TRBV18 ASSPPGRAVSYEQY
TRBJ2-3 TRBV2 ATTSRRSSTDTQY
TRBJ1-6 TRBV6-1 ASSEGRVNSPLH
TRBJ1-5 TRBV28 ASSQDRGGNQPQH
TRBJ1-1 TRBV20-1 SARQYTEAF
TRBJ1-3 TRBV30 AWSGRWISGNTIY
TRBJ2-5 TRBV10-3 AISEAQETQY
TRBJ2-5 TRBV6-5 ASSSQETQY
TRBJ2-7 TRBV2 ASSVYLASSSYEQY
TRBJ2-3 TRBV7-9 ASSSRASQSTDTQY
TRBJ2-3 TRBV6-2/TRBV6-3 ASSYSRKESLVSSTQY
TRBJ1-5 TRBV28 ASRWGQNSNQPQH
TRBJ2-7 TRBV6-4 ASIPSPGRSTSYEQY